The 15 T cell receptor beta chains listed next were all sequenced from one sample in a study of CD8+ T cells in alopecia areata. As the sequencing template, cDNA was produced by extracting RNA and reverse transcribing it. Profiling relied on immunoSEQ multiplex PCR, and the TCRdb table lists in-frame clones only, not all of them. The data hold tens of thousands of clones, with around 42% observed a single time. Treatment meaning: oral pan-JAK inhibitor, 5-10 mg twice daily. Sequencing used CD8+ T cells sorted from blood, obtained between weeks 36 and 40, from a patient treated with tofacitinib. These receptors were collected from a human donor with alopecia areata.

This clone has more than one count but fewer than ten. The chain links TRBV4-1 to TRBJ1-5; D remains unclear. Germline V gives CDR1 MGHRA, CDR2 YSYEKL. Deletions cut 3 bases from V and 2 bases from J, with 5 bases between. The CDR3 loop spans 13 amino acids. CDR3 DNA: TGCGCCAGCAGCCAGAAGGGCAATCAGCCCCAGCATTTT. Translating gives CASSQKGNQPQHF.

CDR3 bases: TGTGCCAGCAGCCCAACGGGGGGGGCGGGCCAAGAGACCCAGTACTTC. Translated, it gives CASSPTGGAGQETQYF. The chain couples TRBV11-2 to TRBJ2-5; 8 bases match TRBD2. The CDR3 runs 16 residues. Germline values: CDR1 SGHAT, CDR2 FQNNGV. V lost 5 bases to trimming and J lost 1 base; unmatched junction nucleotides: 9.

The chain uses TRBV4-1 and TRBJ1-1; no definite D call. This CDR3 is built from 14 residues. Germline V lookup: CDR1 MGHRA, CDR2 YSYEKL. Trimming left V 4 bases short and J 0 bases short, with 9 bases between. DNA of the CDR3: TGCGCCAGCAGCCCCCGAGCGGTGAACACTGAAGCTTTCTTT. Its protein is CASSPRAVNTEAFF.

V and J are TRBV18 and TRBJ2-2; 9 positions agree with TRBD2. The junction had 7 bases not matched to a gene; V was cut back by 10 bases and J by 1 base. The CDR3 consists of 15 residues. Germline V CDR1 and CDR2: KGHSH, LQKENI. The CDR3 is CATEATSGNTGELFF. CDR3 sequence (DNA): TGTGCCACCGAGGCGACTAGCGGGAACACCGGGGAGCTGTTTTTT.

This clone was seen a few times. This chain joins TRBV27 and TRBJ1-1; no definite D call. Trimming stripped 2 bases from V and 1 base from J, with 5 bases between. CDR3 length equals 13 residues. Germline V lookup: CDR1 MNHEY, CDR2 SMNVEV (reference sequence). CDR3 in amino acids: CASSLNRNTEAFF. The CDR3 DNA follows: TGTGCCAGCAGTTTAAACAGGAACACTGAAGCTTTCTTT.

This sequence joins TRBV9 and TRBJ2-5, with 11 bases lining up with TRBD2. Germline V gives CDR1 SGDLS, CDR2 YYNGEE. Unmatched junction bases numbered 7, after V lost 4 bases and J lost 5 bases. The CDR3 has 15 amino acids. CDR3 sequence (DNA): TGTGCCAGCAGCCCAAAACTAGCGGGAGTGGAGACCCAGTACTTC. This gives the protein CASSPKLAGVETQYF.

A few counts support this clone. The V and J genes are TRBV14 and TRBJ2-2, with D possibly being TRBD2 (5 bases). V lost 5 bases, J lost 2 bases, and 9 bases lay in between. Looked up from germline, CDR1 is SGHDN and CDR2 is FVKESK. This CDR3 region has 14 residues. For the CDR3, the DNA is TGTGCCAGCAGCGTGACGGGAAACACCGGGGAGCTGTTTTTT. Its translation: CASSVTGNTGELFF.

This clone was observed once. The rearrangement joins TRBV2 to TRBJ2-2, with 13 bases that match TRBD2. The ends lost 4 bases at V and 7 bases at J; junction bases unmatched: 3. Looked up from germline, CDR1 is SNHLY and CDR2 is FYNNEI. CDR3 length: 15 amino acids. CDR3 sequence (DNA): TGTGCCAGCAGTGGACTAGCGGGAGGTTTCGGGGAGCTGTTTTTT. Translating gives CASSGLAGGFGELFF.

The chain couples TRBV4-1 to TRBJ1-5; perhaps TRBD1 as D (6 bases). Trimming removed 0 bases at V and 6 bases at J, with 9 bases between. The CDR3 spans 14 residues. Germline V gene sequence: CDR1 MGHRA, CDR2 YSYEKL. The CDR3 is CASSQEGGSQPQHF. CDR3 nucleotides: TGCGCCAGCAGCCAAGAAGGGGGAAGTCAGCCCCAGCATTTT.

The CDR3 is CASSSSGRGYEQYF. The CDR3 region has the DNA TGTGCCAGCAGCTCTAGCGGGAGGGGGTACGAGCAGTACTTC. The V gene is TRBV2, the J gene TRBJ2-7; 12 bases fit TRBD2. CDR3 length: 14 residues. The J segment lost 4 bases and the V segment lost 6 bases, leaving 4 bases of the junction unmatched. Germline loops: CDR1 SNHLY, CDR2 FYNNEI.

This clone was recorded a few times. The chain couples TRBV7-2 to TRBJ2-1; the D gene is possibly TRBD2 (5 bases). The CDR3 contains 15 residues. V lost 4 bases and J 3 bases, leaving 13 bases between the germline ends. The germline V gene encodes CDR1 SGHTA and CDR2 FQGNSA. The DNA for the CDR3 is TGTGCCAGCAGCTATAGCCCGGGGTTCTACAATGAGCAGTTCTTC. Translation: CASSYSPGFYNEQFF.

The V and J genes are TRBV7-9 and TRBJ1-2, with D possibly matching TRBD1 (5 bases). V was shortened by 0 bases and J by 5 bases, with 7 bases between the two germline ends. Per germline, CDR1 SEHNR and CDR2 FQNEAQ (reference sequence). This CDR3 spans 13 amino acids. Here the CDR3 DNA reads TGTGCCAGCAGCTTAGCGACAGCTTATGGCTACACCTTC. This sequence encodes CASSLATAYGYTF.

This clone occurred a few times. V gene TRBV11-2 combines with J gene TRBJ1-2, with a weak D call TRBD1 (5 bases). Germline assignment: CDR1 SGHAT and CDR2 FQNNGV. The CDR3 length is 12 residues. Trimming removed 5 bases at V and 6 bases at J, with 10 bases between. The CDR3 protein is CASSQGLDGYTF. The CDR3 DNA follows: TGTGCCAGCAGCCAGGGACTGGATGGCTACACCTTC.

The chain carries TRBV30 and TRBJ1-1, with no clear D. The germline V and J ends were trimmed by 0 bases and 6 bases, with 5 bases remaining between them. The germline gives CDR1 GTSNPN, CDR2 SVGIG (reference sequence). The CDR3 totals 11 residues. This CDR3 reads CAWSVRPEAFF. CDR3 nucleotide sequence: TGTGCCTGGAGTGTACGACCTGAAGCTTTCTTT.

This chain joins TRBV20-1 and TRBJ2-5; D unresolved. The germline CDR1 and CDR2 sequences are DFQATT and SNEGSKA (reference sequence). V was cut by 0 bases and J by 10 bases, with 9 bases left in between. This CDR3 region has 11 residues. CDR3 in DNA: TGCAGTGCTAGAGATTTGGTTTACCAGTACTTC. It translates to CSARDLVYQYF.